Below are 15 T cell receptor beta chains sequenced from a single sample in a study of blood T cell repertoires in COVID-19. The data were produced by immunoSEQ multiplex PCR, yet TCRdb's version contains in-frame clones alone and is incomplete. Found here are roughly 100,000 clones, 70% to 90% of them singletons; the top ten hold less than 4.5%. Sequenced material: peripheral blood. These receptors all come from a human donor in a cohort sampled during active COVID-19.

The rearrangement uses TRBV7-9 and TRBJ1-5; tentative D call: TRBD1 (5 bases). The CDR3 has 14 amino acids. CDR1 SEHNR and CDR2 FQNEAQ come from the germline V gene (reference sequence). V lost 5 bases to trimming and J lost 0 bases, with 8 bases between them. This CDR3 reads CASSRQNSNQPQHF. The CDR3 bases are TGTGCCAGCAGCCGACAGAATAGCAATCAGCCCCAGCATTTT.

The chain couples TRBV29-1 to TRBJ1-2; TRBD1 is a possible D gene (5 bases). V lost 7 bases and J 5 bases, leaving 29 bases between the germline ends. Germline V lookup: CDR1 SQVTM, CDR2 ANQGSEA. This CDR3 spans 17 amino acids. CDR3 DNA sequence: TGCAGCGGGGGTTCGTCCGGGGGTCCTAATCGTCTGTATGGCTACACCTTC. It specifies CSGGSSGGPNRLYGYTF.

The chain employs TRBV6-5 and TRBJ1-5; 7 nucleotides align to TRBD1. V was clipped by 6 bases and J by 6 bases; unmatched bases: 11. Germline assignment: CDR1 MNHEY and CDR2 SVGAGI. The CDR3 sequence is 15 residues long. CDR3 sequence reads: CASSSGTVGFQPQHF. In nucleotides, the CDR3 is TGTGCCAGCAGCTCCGGGACAGTCGGTTTTCAGCCCCAGCATTTT.

The J gene is TRBJ2-1, the V gene TRBV24-1; possible D gene TRBD1, 6 bases. Germline V lookup: CDR1 KGHDR, CDR2 SFDVKD. This CDR3 contains 11 residues. Trimming took off 6 bases at V and 10 bases at J, with 9 bases between the two ends. This CDR3 reads CATSPDREQFF. CDR3 coding DNA: TGTGCCACCAGTCCGGACAGAGAGCAGTTCTTC.

The V gene is TRBV9, the J gene TRBJ1-1; 9 bases map to TRBD1. V was pared by 4 bases and J by 6 bases, with 7 bases of the junction left unmatched. CDR3 length equals 14 residues. Germline assignment: CDR1 SGDLS and CDR2 YYNGEE. CDR3 residues: CASSFNTGGPEAFF. The CDR3 nucleotides read TGTGCCAGCAGCTTTAACACAGGGGGCCCTGAAGCTTTCTTT.

This chain joins TRBV7-9 and TRBJ1-6, with 7 bases lining up with TRBD1. V shed 6 bases and J 2 bases; nucleotides not matched to a gene: 4. CDR1 and CDR2 from the germline V gene are SEHNR and FQNEAQ (reference sequence). This CDR3 is 15 amino acids long. The CDR3 DNA reads as TGTGCCAGCAGAGAAACAGGGGCCTATAATTCACCCCTCCACTTT. As protein: CASRETGAYNSPLHF.

The J gene is TRBJ1-1, the V gene TRBV6-5; a weak D match, TRBD1 (6 bases). CDR1 MNHEY and CDR2 SVGAGI come from the germline V gene. The CDR3 consists of 15 residues. V gave up 8 bases and J gave up 5 bases, with 21 bases separating them. The CDR3 bases are TGTGCCAGCCTTGGGGGGGACACCTTAGGTACTGAAGCTTTCTTT. Its protein product is CASLGGDTLGTEAFF.

This clone showed up just once. The chain is built from TRBV19 and TRBJ2-3, with TRBD2 as a possible D gene (6 bases). CDR1 and CDR2 (germline): LNHDA, SQIVND (reference sequence). The CDR3 is 16 residues long. V lost 2 bases and J lost 8, with 20 bases in between. The CDR3 nucleotides are TGTGCCAGTAGTATACGACTATTGCGGGAAGGTTCTACGCAGTATTTT. Translating gives CASSIRLLREGSTQYF.

V gene TRBV28 combines with J gene TRBJ2-1; TRBD2 agrees at 14 bases. CDR3 length equals 15 residues. Germline V gene lookup returns CDR1 MDHEN and CDR2 SYDVKM. J gave up 10 bases and V 5 bases, and 7 bases lay outside the gene matches. CDR3 coding DNA: TGTGCCAGCAGTCCTGGGACTAGCGGGAGAAAGGAGCAGTTCTTC. Residues: CASSPGTSGRKEQFF. The full variable domain, rest sourced from reference TRBV28 and TRBJ2-1, is DVKVTQSSRYLVKRTGEKVFLECVQDMDHENMFWYRQDPGLGLRLIYFSYDVKMKEKGDIPEGYSVSREKKERFSLILESASTNQTSMYLCASSPGTSGRKEQFFGPGTRLTVL.

This clone is a singleton in its sample. Relative to the germline gene, one junction end is altered; a read error may explain this. The chain couples TRBV18 to TRBJ2-7; D may be TRBD1 (5 bases). This CDR3 contains 15 residues. The germline gives CDR1 KGHSH, CDR2 LQKENI. The CDR3 is CASSSPRGPPYEQYF. The CDR3 DNA is TGTGCCAGCTCATCACCTAGGGGCCCCCCCTACGAGCAGTACTTC.

V usage is TRBV19 and J usage is TRBJ2-2, with 12 bases aligning to TRBD2. The CDR3 is 15 amino acids. The trim removed 7 bases at V and 6 bases at J, leaving 6 bases unmatched. Germline-derived CDR1 and CDR2 are LNHDA and SQIVND (reference sequence). The CDR3 DNA reads as TGTGCCAGTAAGTTAGGACTAGCGGGATCCGGGGAGCTGTTTTTT. Translating gives CASKLGLAGSGELFF.

This clone has just one count. This chain connects TRBV4-3 to TRBJ1-3; tentative D call: TRBD1 (6 bases). V shed 1 base and J shed 3 bases, with 13 bases lying between them. In germline, CDR1 is LGHNA, CDR2 YSLEER. The CDR3 loop spans 16 amino acids. CDR3 nucleotide sequence: TGCGCCAGCAGCCAAGGGGGGGGCGCCGGTGGAAACACCATATATTTT. Translating gives CASSQGGGAGGNTIYF.

The rearrangement uses TRBV6-1 and TRBJ2-6; 9 positions agree with TRBD1. Germline CDR1 is MNHNS and CDR2 is SASEGT. Germline trimming cut 1 base from V and 0 bases from J; bases unmatched to any gene: 10. The length of the CDR3 is 20 residues. Here the CDR3 reads CASSEVLTGQGFSGANVLTF. In DNA form, the CDR3 reads TGTGCCAGCAGTGAAGTACTTACGGGACAGGGCTTCTCTGGGGCCAACGTCCTGACTTTC.

The CDR3: CASLGLETQYF. The CDR3 DNA reads as TGTGCCAGCCTCGGTCTGGAGACCCAGTACTTC. The chain carries TRBV6-4 and TRBJ2-5; D uncertain. The CDR3 has 11 amino acids. The germline gives CDR1 MRHNA, CDR2 SNTAGT. V was trimmed by 8 bases and J by 5 bases, leaving 9 bases between them.

The V gene is TRBV7-2, the J gene TRBJ2-2; 11 nucleotides agree with TRBD2. The ends lost 3 bases at V and 1 base at J; junction bases unmatched: 1. In germline, CDR1 is SGHTA, CDR2 FQGNSA. This CDR3 has 16 residues. The CDR3 sequence is CASSFSGRVNTGELFF. The CDR3 region has the DNA TGTGCCAGCAGCTTTAGCGGGAGGGTGAACACCGGGGAGCTGTTTTTT.